This T cell receptor (beta chain) was recorded in a study of T cells after yellow fever vaccination (dated 2019 in TCRdb). Broadly, across the study: The SMART-Seq v4 Ultra Low Input RNA kit was used to prepare libraries from fractions with low cell numbers. To follow T-cell clones before and after primary and booster YFV17D yellow fever vaccination, bulk TCR alpha and beta repertoires were sequenced over time. Bulk PBMC replicates and cell subsets were isolated from blood drawn at multiple timepoints before and after both primary and secondary immunization. The cohort comprised two healthy male donors, one aged 18 to 30 and one aged 30 to 40 years. Overall study results and their limits: Because only a couple of donors were included in the study, the extent to which the findings can be generalized is limited. After the booster, most of the clones that had expanded following primary vaccination were detected again (96% of CD4 and around 88% of CD8), which suggests that memory was broadly maintained. A small fraction of clonotypes appeared in both the CD4 and CD8 compartments, likely as a result of convergent recombination. FACS-sorted repertoires could contain abundant contaminating clonotypes from the bulk population, so computational filtering was required. Compared with the primary T-cell response, the secondary T-cell response was faster but weaker, reaching its peak on day 5 rather than on day 15.

Reading from cysteine to phenylalanine, the CDR3 counts 13 amino acids. Only the CDR3 DNA is retained, 39 bases long and in frame from the first base. For CDR1 and CDR2, the germline V gene lists SQVTM and ANQGSEA. V and J are truncated by 7 bases and 6 bases respectively, leaving an intervening sequence of 19 bases. This clonotype has just a few counts. Its target antigen remains unknown. There are no base qualities to consult, and no much larger clone falls within one base. In the paper's terms, the treatment or condition label means: live attenuated yellow fever vaccine strain. PBMCs were isolated from peripheral blood using a standard Ficoll-Paque protocol. CD4 and CD8 T-cell fractions were isolated with Dynabeads CD4 and CD8 positive selection kits. TriZol was used to extract RNA from bulk PBMCs, CD4 and CD8 fractions, and dextramer-positive and dextramer-negative fractions. The instrument given in TCRdb is Illumina NovaSeq 6000. TCR cDNA was synthesized by 5'RACE template switching, which introduced a universal primer site and unique molecular identifiers. cDNA synthesis was primed from both the TCR alpha and TCR beta constant segments. Library amplification used two PCR steps, and the second PCR step added sample barcodes and sequencing adapters. Libraries were sequenced on Illumina HiSeq 2500 (2x100 bp) or NovaSeq (2x150 bp). Per the original workflow: Reads were demultiplexed and collapsed into UMI consensus sequences with MIGEC, and V(D)J alignment was performed with MiXCR. Vaccine-responding clonotypes were identified with edgeR using replicate PBMC samples, with FDR below 0.01 and a log2 fold change above 5 up to day 15 being required. CD4 or CD8 identity was assigned to each bulk clonotype according to whether the clonotype was present at higher abundance in the sequenced CD4 repertoire or the sequenced CD8 repertoire. TCRdb trimmed the raw reads at Q25, called clones with MiXCR and kept productive beta chains. Each entry merges the rows of one CDR3 protein and shows their most common DNA and genes. The V and J calls shown here were made by TCRdb, not taken from the authors' results. Here the sample has 100,000 to 150,000 distinct CDR3 sequences; almost 9% occur a single time. About 40% of the sample is in the top ten clones.

This material consisted of CD8+ T cells sorted from PBMCs, taken on the day of the yellow fever booster vaccination. The sequence came from a man younger than 35 who received the YFV17D yellow fever vaccine. This sequence uses TRBV29-1 and TRBJ2-7; possibly the D gene is TRBD2, per 5 matching bases. Here the CDR3 is given as CSAFPGIRGEQYF. The sequence in DNA is TGCAGCGCTTTCCCCGGGATTCGTGGCGAGCAGTACTTC.